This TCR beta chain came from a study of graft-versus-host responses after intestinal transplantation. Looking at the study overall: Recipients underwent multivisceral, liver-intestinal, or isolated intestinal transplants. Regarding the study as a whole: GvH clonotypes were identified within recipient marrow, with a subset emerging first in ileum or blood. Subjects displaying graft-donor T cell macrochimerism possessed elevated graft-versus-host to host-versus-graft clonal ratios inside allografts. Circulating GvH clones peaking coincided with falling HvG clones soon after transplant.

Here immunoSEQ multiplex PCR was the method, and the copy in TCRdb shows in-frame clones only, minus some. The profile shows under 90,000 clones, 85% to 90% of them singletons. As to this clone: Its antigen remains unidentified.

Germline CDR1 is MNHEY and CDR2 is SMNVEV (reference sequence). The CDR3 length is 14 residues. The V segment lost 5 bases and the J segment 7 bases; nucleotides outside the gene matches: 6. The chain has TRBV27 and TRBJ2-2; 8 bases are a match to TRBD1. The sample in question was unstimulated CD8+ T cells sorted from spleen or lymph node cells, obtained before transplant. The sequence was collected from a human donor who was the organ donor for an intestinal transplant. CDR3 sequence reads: CASSPTGEVGELFF. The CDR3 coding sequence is TGTGCCAGCAGTCCGACAGGGGAGGTCGGGGAGCTGTTTTTT.